One and the same sample provided the 26 T cell receptor beta chains below, sequenced in a study of T cells in localized non-small cell lung cancer. The table came from immunoSEQ multiplex PCR; TCRdb's copy has only in-frame clones and leaves some out. The sample carries under 35,000 clones, more than 85% recorded once. The sample consisted of peripheral blood mononuclear cells, taken before any cancer treatment. These TCRs come from a female donor over 55 with stage II lung adenocarcinoma.

DNA for the CDR3: TGCGCCAGCAGCCAAGATGGGCCAGCGGGAGGGTACACAGATACGCAGTATTTT. Translation: CASSQDGPAGGYTDTQYF. This chain connects TRBV4-1 to TRBJ2-3; 10 bases match TRBD2. The V and J ends lost 0 bases and 2 bases, in that order; junction bases with no gene match: 8. The CDR3 sequence is 18 residues long. Looked up from germline, CDR1 is MGHRA and CDR2 is YSYEKL.

This chain links TRBV30 with TRBJ2-5; possible D gene TRBD2, 6 bases. The CDR3 has 14 amino acids. Looked up from germline, CDR1 is GTSNPN and CDR2 is SVGIG (reference sequence). V was trimmed by 5 bases and J by 5 bases, leaving 18 bases between them. The CDR3 DNA reads TGTGCCTGGGAACAACGGGCGGGAAGGGAGACCCAGTACTTC. Translating it yields CAWEQRAGRETQYF.

The chain combines TRBV28 with TRBJ2-6; TRBD1 agrees at 8 bases. After removal of 6 bases from V and 4 bases from J, the junction contained 8 bases not matched to a gene. There are 16 residues in the CDR3. Germline V gives CDR1 MDHEN, CDR2 SYDVKM. In DNA, the CDR3 is TGTGCCAGCAGGACAGGGGCACTCCGCGGGGCCAACGTCCTGACTTTC. Translated: CASRTGALRGANVLTF.

CDR3 DNA: TGTGCCAGCAGCAGGGACCGCCAAGAGACCCAGTACTTC. It specifies CASSRDRQETQYF. This chain links TRBV7-3 with TRBJ2-5; perhaps D is TRBD1 or TRBD2 (5 bases each). Trimming pared 5 bases from V and 1 base from J, leaving 8 bases between. This CDR3 is 13 amino acids long. The V gene's germline CDR1 is SGHTA and CDR2 FQGTGA. Variable domain in full (rest from reference TRBV7-3 and TRBJ2-5): GAGVSQTPSNKVTEKGKYVELRCDPISGHTALYWYRQSLGQGPEFLIYFQGTGAADDSGLPNDRFFAVRPEGSVSTLKIQRTERGDSAVYLCASSRDRQETQYFGPGTRLLVL.

The chain joins TRBV20-1 to TRBJ1-5; D uncertain. Per germline, CDR1 DFQATT and CDR2 SNEGSKA (reference sequence). The V and J ends lost 5 bases and 9 bases respectively, with 11 bases between them. This CDR3 has 11 residues. CDR3: CSASEGGPQHF. In DNA form, the CDR3 reads TGCAGTGCTTCGGAAGGAGGGCCCCAGCATTTT.

J is TRBJ2-3 and V is TRBV7-2; 8 nucleotides align to TRBD1. The CDR3 is 15 residues long. The junction had 5 bases not matched to a gene; V was cut back by 6 bases and J by 0 bases. CDR1 SGHTA and CDR2 FQGNSA come from the germline V gene. CDR3 amino acids: CASSLGQASTDTQYF. The CDR3 DNA reads as TGTGCCAGCAGTTTGGGACAGGCAAGCACAGATACGCAGTATTTT.

The J gene is TRBJ2-1, the V gene TRBV7-2; D is possibly TRBD1 (6 bases). CDR1 SGHTA and CDR2 FQGNSA come from the germline V gene. Trimming left V 5 bases short and J 10 bases short, with 15 bases between. The CDR3 extends over 13 amino acids. CDR3 nucleotide sequence: TGTGCCAGCAGCCCCCCCGATACAGGGGAGCAGTTCTTC. This codes for CASSPPDTGEQFF.

This sequence joins TRBV10-1 and TRBJ2-7; 7 bases line up with TRBD1. Germline values: CDR1 WNHNN, CDR2 SYGVQD (reference sequence). CDR3 length: 15 residues. Trimming cost V 0 bases and J 3 bases; bases outside gene matches: 5. CDR3 amino acids: CASSESKGANYEQYF. The CDR3 DNA reads TGCGCCAGCAGTGAGTCGAAGGGGGCTAACTACGAGCAGTACTTC.

The chain joins TRBV6-5 to TRBJ1-6; D gene ambiguous. There are 13 residues in the CDR3. V lost 6 bases, J lost 7 bases, and 10 bases lay in between. Germline V gene sequence: CDR1 MNHEY, CDR2 SVGAGI. This CDR3 is CASRGGSNSPLHF. CDR3 nucleotides: TGTGCCAGCAGGGGAGGATCCAATTCACCCCTCCACTTT.

The gene calls are TRBV28 and TRBJ1-6; 8 bases are a match to TRBD1. The CDR3 loop spans 17 amino acids. Germline CDR1 is MDHEN and CDR2 is SYDVKM. V trimming: 5 bases; J trimming: 8 bases; junction bases outside the gene matches: 14. CDR3 in DNA: TGTGCCAGCAGTCCGGGACAGGTGGGAATGGGCGATTCACCCCTCCACTTT. Residues: CASSPGQVGMGDSPLHF.

The chain recombines TRBV29-1 with TRBJ2-7; the match to TRBD1 covers 7 bases. Germline V gene sequence: CDR1 SQVTM, CDR2 ANQGSEA. V shed 6 bases, J shed 3 bases, and the junction held 5 bases outside the gene matches. The CDR3 spans 12 residues. The CDR3 coding sequence is TGCAGCGTGAAGCAGGGGGTCTACGAGCAGTACTTC. This translates into CSVKQGVYEQYF.

The chain links TRBV21-1 to TRBJ2-2. TRBV21-1 is assigned pseudogene status. There are 14 residues in the CDR3. CDR3 loop: CASSNGQNTGELFF. The CDR3 DNA reads as TGTGCCAGCAGCAACGGGCAGAACACCGGGGAGCTGTTTTTT.

The chain has TRBV5-4 and TRBJ2-1; TRBD2 matches 11 bases. CDR3 size: 14 residues. V lost 0 bases and J lost 9; bases outside the gene matches: 2. CDR1 and CDR2 (germline): SGHNT, YYREEE (reference sequence). The CDR3 DNA reads as TGTGCCAGCAGCTTGGTCGGACTAGCGGGTGAGCAGTTCTTC. Its protein product is CASSLVGLAGEQFF.

The V gene is TRBV25-1, the J gene TRBJ1-1; D is unclear. Germline lookup yields CDR1 MGHDK and CDR2 SYGVNS. The ends were cut back, 1 base at V and 1 base at J, with 10 bases in the middle. CDR3 length: 15 amino acids. The CDR3: CASSEFNSANTEAFF. The CDR3 coding sequence is TGTGCCAGCAGTGAATTTAACAGTGCGAACACTGAAGCTTTCTTT. Supplemented by reference TRBV25-1 and TRBJ1-1, the full variable domain reads EADIYQTPRYLVIGTGKKITLECSQTMGHDKMYWYQQDPGMELHLIHYSYGVNSTEKGDLSSESTVSRIRTEHFPLTLESARPSHTSQYLCASSEFNSANTEAFFGQGTRLTVV.

In this sample, this clone turned up once. This chain's CDR3 is CASSSRDRGSNSPLHF. In DNA form, the CDR3 reads TGTGCCAGCAGCTCCCGGGACAGGGGATCTAATTCACCCCTCCACTTT. J is TRBJ1-6 and V is TRBV7-8, with 10 bases that match TRBD1. Germline CDR1 SGHVS, CDR2 FQNEAQ. Trimming cost V 4 bases and J 6 bases; bases outside gene matches: 6. The CDR3 sequence is 16 residues long. Full variable domain (remainder filled in from reference TRBV7-8 and TRBJ1-6): GAGVSQSPRYKVAKRGQDVALRCDPISGHVSLFWYQQALGQGPEFLTYFQNEAQLDKSGLPSDRFFAERPEGSVSTLKIQRTQQEDSAVYLCASSSRDRGSNSPLHFGNGTRLTVT.

The rearrangement joins TRBV16 to TRBJ1-2; a weak D match, TRBD1 (5 bases). V was cut by 0 bases and J by 6 bases, with 11 bases left in between. Germline V gene sequence: CDR1 KGHSY, CDR2 FQNENV. This CDR3 contains 14 residues. The CDR3 DNA reads as TGTGCCAGCAGCCAATCGAGACAGAACAATGGCTACACCTTC. Residues: CASSQSRQNNGYTF.

This sequence joins TRBV6-5 and TRBJ1-2; 10 nucleotides line up with TRBD1. J lost 6 bases, V lost 4 bases, and 2 bases had no gene match. Germline V gives CDR1 MNHEY, CDR2 SVGAGI. The CDR3 covers 13 residues. CDR3 sequence reads: CASSLTGGHGYTF. In DNA, the CDR3 is TGTGCCAGCAGTTTGACAGGGGGCCATGGCTACACCTTC.

This clone was seen only once. The chain has TRBV6-1 and TRBJ2-5; tentative D call: TRBD1 (6 bases). V was clipped by 6 bases and J by 5 bases, with 16 bases between them. From germline, CDR1 is MNHNS and CDR2 SASEGT. This CDR3 region has 14 residues. The CDR3 is CASRPHGGVETQYF. The CDR3 DNA reads TGTGCCAGCAGGCCCCATGGGGGCGTGGAGACCCAGTACTTC.

The chain links TRBV19 to TRBJ2-2, with a possible D match to TRBD1 (6 bases). The CDR3 runs to 15 residues. V shed 5 bases and J shed 2 bases, with 12 bases lying between them. CDR1 is LNHDA, CDR2 SQIVND, per germline (reference sequence). The CDR3 bases are TGTGCCAGTAGTCTGGGACAAGAAAACACCGGGGAGCTGTTTTTT. Translation gives CASSLGQENTGELFF.

The rearrangement links TRBV11-2 to TRBJ2-1, with D possibly TRBD2 on 6 matching bases. The V end was cut by 2 bases, the J end by 15 bases, with 14 bases between. This CDR3 region has 12 residues. Germline CDR1 reads SGHAT; CDR2 reads FQNNGV. The CDR3 reads CASSLINTSPFF. Written as DNA, the CDR3 is TGTGCCAGCAGCTTAATCAATACTAGCCCGTTCTTC.

This chain connects TRBV6-5 to TRBJ1-2; TRBD1 might be the D (6 bases). The V and J ends lost 0 bases and 5 bases respectively, with 16 bases between them. The CDR3 has 16 residues. The germline gives CDR1 MNHEY, CDR2 SVGAGI. This CDR3 is CASSYSKYEGGYGYTF. The CDR3 bases are TGTGCCAGCAGTTACTCGAAATATGAAGGGGGGTATGGCTACACCTTC.

The rearrangement joins TRBV27 to TRBJ1-1, with D maybe TRBD1 (6 bases). This CDR3 is built from 14 residues. Germline V CDR1 and CDR2: MNHEY, SMNVEV (reference sequence). Trimming shortened V by 5 bases and J by 3 bases, and 13 bases separated the two germline ends. CDR3 region: CASSPQGDYTEAFF. CDR3 DNA: TGTGCCAGCAGTCCACAGGGAGATTACACTGAAGCTTTCTTT.

This rearrangement joins TRBV18 to TRBJ2-5, with D uncertain. The germline V and J ends were trimmed by 1 base and 5 bases, with 2 bases remaining between them. Germline assignment: CDR1 KGHSH and CDR2 LQKENI. The CDR3 spans 11 residues. The DNA of the CDR3 is TGTGCCAGCTCACCACGGGAGACCCAGTACTTC. It codes for CASSPRETQYF.

The chain recombines TRBV7-7 with TRBJ2-3; 8 bases align to TRBD1. V lost 1 base, J lost 3 bases, and 3 bases stayed unmatched. CDR1 and CDR2 from the germline V gene are SSHAT and FNYEAQ (reference sequence). This CDR3 spans 15 amino acids. The CDR3 sequence is CASSLGTGFTDTQYF. CDR3 sequence (DNA): TGTGCCAGCAGCTTAGGGACAGGGTTTACAGATACGCAGTATTTT.

The chain links TRBV7-2 to TRBJ2-5; tentatively, D is TRBD1 (5 bases). V lost 4 bases to trimming and J lost 2 bases, with 11 bases between them. Per the germline V gene, CDR1 is SGHTA and CDR2 is FQGNSA. The CDR3 covers 14 residues. CDR3 DNA: TGTGCCAGCAGCTCCGGACAAGATCAAGAGACCCAGTACTTC. This codes for CASSSGQDQETQYF.

The V call is TRBV5-4, the J call TRBJ1-3; perhaps TRBD1 as D (6 bases). CDR3 length: 13 residues. CDR1 is SGHNT, CDR2 YYREEE, per germline (reference sequence). Trimming left V 2 bases short and J 7 bases short, with 10 bases between. CDR3 sequence (DNA): TGTGCCAGCAGCTTAGGGGGTACGAACACCATATATTTT. Residues: CASSLGGTNTIYF. The complete variable domain, with remaining parts taken from reference TRBV5-4 and TRBJ1-3, reads ETGVTQSPTHLIKTRGQQVTLRCSSQSGHNTVSWYQQALGQGPQFIFQYYREEENGRGNFPPRFSGLQFPNYSSELNVNALELDDSALYLCASSLGGTNTIYFGEGSWLTVV.